This T cell receptor beta chain was identified in a study of T cell responses to AZD1222 COVID-19 vaccine. This clone was recorded only once. The CDR3 consists of 15 residues. The V gene's germline CDR1 is SGHAT and CDR2 FQNNGV. V trimming: 5 bases; J trimming: 3 bases; junction bases outside the gene matches: 9. Only in-frame clones appear in the TCRdb table, and some are missing; sequencing was by immunoSEQ multiplex PCR. The table shows roughly 99,000 clones, with around 90% occurring only once. This sequence was found in an adult who received the AZD1222 COVID-19 vaccine. Sequenced here: peripheral blood, sampled 28 days after the second AZD1222 dose. This sequence joins TRBV11-2 and TRBJ2-7, with 8 bases matching TRBD1. CDR3 sequence reads: CASSPGTGGNYEQYF. CDR3 nucleotide sequence: TGTGCCAGCAGCCCAGGGACAGGAGGGAACTACGAGCAGTACTTC.